What follows are 24 T cell receptor beta chains derived from one specimen sequenced in a study of Graves' ophthalmopathy and Graves' hyperthyroidism. Transcripts of RNA were the source for amplifying TCR beta CDR3 regions. First-round RT-PCR used HTBI primers; second-round multiplex PCR followed. MiXCR was run by TCRdb on the multiplex PCR reads, yielding one entry per CDR3 protein. This sample has almost 750,000 distinct CDR3 sequences, with around 40% found just once. Specimen: peripheral blood. The receptors derive from an adult man with Graves' ophthalmopathy.

This clonotype turned up a few times. This sequence joins TRBV7-9 and TRBJ2-7, with D uncertain. Trimming stripped 1 base from V and 9 bases from J, with 13 bases between. This CDR3 region has 13 residues. Germline CDR1 reads SEHNR; CDR2 reads FQNEAQ (reference sequence). CDR3 residues: CASSLDTGIRQYF. For the CDR3, the DNA is TGTGCCAGCAGCTTAGACACCGGTATTCGGCAGTACTTC.

Turning to this clonotype: This may stem from a read error, because a much larger clone lies one nucleotide away. The rearrangement joins TRBV29-1 to TRBJ2-7, with D unclear. Trimming shortened V by 7 bases and J by 0 bases, and 7 bases separated the two germline ends. CDR3 length: 11 residues. The germline V gene has CDR1 SQVTM and CDR2 ANQGSEA. The CDR3 DNA follows: TGCAGCGCCCAATGCTCCTACGAGCAGTACTTC. Encoded protein: CSAQCSYEQYF.

Regarding this clonotype: This likely comes from a read error, as the CDR3 has no conserved phenylalanine or tryptophan at its end. The chain carries TRBV20-1 and TRBJ1-2, with D maybe TRBD1 (5 bases). This CDR3 region has 14 residues. Germline-derived CDR1 and CDR2 are DFQATT and SNEGSKA (reference sequence). V was clipped by 6 bases and J by 4 bases, with 18 bases between them. CDR3 DNA sequence: TGCAGTGCGGGAGGGGACGTAACCTTCTATGGCTACACCCTC. It is translated as CSAGGDVTFYGYTL.

Remarks on this clonotype: Possible read error: a much larger clone is one base away. The chain couples TRBV10-3 to TRBJ2-7; the D gene is possibly TRBD1 (5 bases). The CDR3 length is 13 residues. Germline CDR1 and CDR2: ENHRY and SYGVKD. Trimming cost V 10 bases and J 5 bases, with 18 bases left between them. In nucleotides, the CDR3 is TGTGCCAGCAGCTCTCAAGGGGTCAACGAGCAGTACTTC. As protein: CASSSQGVNEQYF.

This clonotype was observed many times. The rearrangement links TRBV25-1 to TRBJ1-1; a possible D gene is TRBD1 (5 bases). Between the trimmed V and J ends, which lost 6 bases and 5 bases, there was a span of 13 bases. In germline, CDR1 is MGHDK, CDR2 SYGVNS. The CDR3 is made up of 13 amino acids. The CDR3 loop is CASSSLGGTEAFF. The CDR3 DNA follows: TGTGCCAGCAGCAGTTTGGGGGGGACTGAAGCTTTCTTT.

The rearrangement uses TRBV5-5 and TRBJ2-5; D gene uncertain. CDR1 and CDR2 (germline): SGHKS, YYEKEE (reference sequence). CDR3 length: 14 residues. Trimming removed 2 bases from V and 1 base from J, with 9 bases in between. The CDR3 sequence is CASSFERLQETQYF. CDR3 in DNA: TGTGCCAGCAGCTTCGAACGGCTCCAAGAGACCCAGTACTTC.

The chain carries TRBV7-9 and TRBJ2-3; TRBD2 matches 9 bases. This CDR3 contains 14 residues. Germline lookup yields CDR1 SEHNR and CDR2 FQNEAQ (reference sequence). V was pared by 8 bases and J by 1 base, with 4 bases of the junction left unmatched. CDR3 bases: TGTGCCAGCCTAGCGGGGAAGGGCACAGATACGCAGTATTTT. The encoded protein is CASLAGKGTDTQYF.

The gene calls are TRBV20-1 and TRBJ2-3; possibly TRBD1 for D (5 bases). Trimming removed 7 bases from V and 0 bases from J, with 11 bases in between. Looked up from germline, CDR1 is DFQATT and CDR2 is SNEGSKA (reference sequence). The CDR3 extends over 13 amino acids. The CDR3 bases are TGCAGTGTAACGACAGTTAGCACAGATACGCAGTATTTT. Its protein product is CSVTTVSTDTQYF.

This chain connects TRBV7-9 to TRBJ2-2; 9 nucleotides align to TRBD2. Trimming removed 5 bases from V and 2 bases from J; junction bases left unmatched: 6. The V gene's germline CDR1 is SEHNR and CDR2 FQNEAQ (reference sequence). The CDR3 runs 16 residues. CDR3 amino acids: CASSPQTSGNTGELFF. As DNA, the CDR3 is TGTGCCAGCAGCCCTCAGACTAGCGGAAACACCGGGGAGCTGTTTTTT.

V is TRBV7-8 and J is TRBJ2-5; no firm D call. Per the germline V gene, CDR1 is SGHVS and CDR2 is FQNEAQ. CDR3 size: 14 residues. V lost 5 bases, J lost 8 bases, and 18 bases lay in between. CDR3 DNA: TGTGCCAGCAGCCCCCTTTGGCTGCGCAATACCCAGTACTTC. Translated: CASSPLWLRNTQYF.

In regard to this clonotype: Mismatch with germline at one junction end may stem from a read error. The chain couples TRBV10-3 to TRBJ2-7, with 9 bases lining up with TRBD1. The CDR3 has 16 residues. Per the germline V gene, CDR1 is ENHRY and CDR2 is SYGVKD. CDR3: CASSYSRGTGSGQQYF. CDR3 DNA sequence: TGTGCCAGCAGTTACTCCCGTGGGACAGGGAGCGGCCAGCAGTACTTC.

The rearrangement joins TRBV15 to TRBJ2-3, with D perhaps TRBD1 (5 bases). Germline V gives CDR1 LNHNV, CDR2 YYDKDF (reference sequence). This CDR3 has 16 amino acids. Trimming removed 0 bases from V and 5 bases from J, with 15 bases in between. The CDR3 nucleotides read TGTGCCACCAGCAGAGATTGGGGCACTTGGGGAGATACGCAGTATTTT. The encoded protein is CATSRDWGTWGDTQYF.

V usage is TRBV7-6 and J usage is TRBJ1-5; no clear D. The CDR3 length is 15 residues. Trimming removed 7 bases at V and 0 bases at J, with 13 bases between. In germline, CDR1 is SGHVS, CDR2 FNYEAQ. CDR3 sequence reads: CASNSRHDSNQPQHF. The CDR3 DNA reads TGTGCCAGCAATAGCCGACATGATAGCAATCAGCCCCAGCATTTT.

On this clonotype: Because it lacks the conserved phenylalanine or tryptophan at the end, this CDR3 is likely a read error. V gene TRBV11-2 combines with J gene TRBJ1-5; no definite D call. Germline CDR1 is SGHAT and CDR2 is FQNNGV. V was trimmed by 1 base and J by 9 bases, leaving 10 bases between them. The CDR3 contains 13 residues. In nucleotides, the CDR3 is TGTGCCAGCAGCTTAGCTCCGGCGGGGCCCCAGCATCTT. Translating gives CASSLAPAGPQHL.

This clonotype has a handful of counts. The V gene is TRBV19, the J gene TRBJ1-5, with D unclear. In germline, CDR1 is LNHDA, CDR2 SQIVND (reference sequence). V was trimmed by 3 bases and J by 6 bases, leaving 12 bases between them. This CDR3 is built from 14 residues. The CDR3 loop reads CASSIGQIPQPQHF. The CDR3 nucleotides read TGTGCCAGTAGTATTGGGCAGATTCCTCAGCCCCAGCATTTT.

This clonotype came up many times. The DNA of the CDR3 is TGTGCCAGCAGCCCGGGGATACGTGAAAAACTGTTTTTT. This codes for CASSPGIREKLFF. This chain links TRBV7-8 with TRBJ1-4; no clear D. V lost 5 bases and J lost 7, with 11 bases in between. Germline CDR1 is SGHVS and CDR2 is FQNEAQ. This CDR3 is built from 13 residues.

This clonotype has a count of ten or more. The chain links TRBV9 to TRBJ1-6; a weak D match, TRBD1 (6 bases). Germline V CDR1 and CDR2: SGDLS, YYNGEE. CDR3 length: 14 amino acids. V was clipped by 7 bases and J by 7 bases, with 15 bases between them. Written as DNA, the CDR3 is TGTGCCAGCGGAGCAGGGGATCCCAATTCACCCCTCCACTTT. Protein product: CASGAGDPNSPLHF.

CDR3 nucleotide sequence: TGTGCCAGCAGCCCCGGCCCAAGGGCTTCGGGGGAGCTGTTTTTT. The encoded protein is CASSPGPRASGELFF. The chain combines TRBV7-6 with TRBJ2-2, with D hard to call. The CDR3 totals 15 residues. V was cut by 5 bases and J by 8 bases, with 18 bases left in between. Germline values: CDR1 SGHVS, CDR2 FNYEAQ. Variable domain in full (rest from reference TRBV7-6 and TRBJ2-2): GAGVSQSPRYKVTKRGQDVALRCDPISGHVSLYWYRQALGQGPEFLTYFNYEAQQDKSGLPNDRFSAERPEGSISTLTIQRTEQRDSAMYRCASSPGPRASGELFFGEGSRLTVL.

As concerns this clonotype: A much larger clone sits a single nucleotide away, making a read error possible. The V and J genes are TRBV9 and TRBJ1-6, with 7 bases matching TRBD1. The ends lost 2 bases at V and 9 bases at J; junction bases unmatched: 8. The CDR3 consists of 15 residues. Germline V gene sequence: CDR1 SGDLS, CDR2 YYNGEE. The chain's CDR3 is CASSVEGGTGSPLHF. In DNA form, the CDR3 reads TGTGCCAGCAGCGTCGAAGGGGGCACGGGTTCACCCCTCCACTTT.

Turning to this clonotype: A much larger clone is a single base away; this may be a read error. This chain links TRBV20-1 with TRBJ1-4; no firm D call. V lost 0 bases to trimming and J lost 4 bases, with 9 bases between them. The CDR3 has 14 residues. In germline, CDR1 is DFQATT, CDR2 SNEGSKA (reference sequence). The CDR3 bases are TGCAGTGCTAGAGACGACGGCCTTAATGAAAAACTGTTTTTT. Its protein product is CSARDDGLNEKLFF.

The J gene is TRBJ2-7, the V gene TRBV20-1; D might be TRBD2 (6 bases). The CDR3 is 15 residues long. Germline CDR1 DFQATT, CDR2 SNEGSKA (reference sequence). Trimming removed 0 bases from V and 1 base from J, with 13 bases in between. The CDR3 spells CSARDRTGRSYEQYF. The CDR3 bases are TGCAGTGCTAGAGATCGGACCGGGAGATCCTACGAGCAGTACTTC.

This clonotype appeared a few times. The chain recombines TRBV10-3 with TRBJ2-2; maybe TRBD2 (5 bases). The germline CDR1 and CDR2 sequences are ENHRY and SYGVKD. V was cut by 6 bases and J by 6 bases, with 8 bases left in between. CDR3 length: 12 amino acids. This CDR3 is CAIRPEAGELFF. In DNA form, the CDR3 reads TGTGCCATCAGGCCGGAGGCCGGGGAGCTGTTTTTT.

Notes on this clonotype: At one end, the junction sequence differs from germline, possibly due to a read error. The chain links TRBV7-2 to TRBJ1-2; 7 bases line up with TRBD1. The CDR3 is 16 residues long. The germline gives CDR1 SGHTA, CDR2 FQGNSA. The DNA of the CDR3 is TGTGCCAGCCCTAGGGACAGTATAAACCCTAACTATGGCTGCACCTTC. Its translation is CASPRDSINPNYGCTF. The entire variable domain, with the rest obtained from reference TRBV7-2 and TRBJ1-2, is as follows: GAGVSQSPSNKVTEKGKDVELRCDPISGHTALYWYRQSLGQGLEFLIYFQGNSAPDKSGLPSDRFSAERTGGSVSTLTIQRTQQEDSAVYLCASPRDSINPNYGCTFGSGTRLTVV.

This clonotype was detected a few times. The chain uses TRBV7-8 and TRBJ2-7; 9 positions match TRBD1. Germline V gives CDR1 SGHVS, CDR2 FQNEAQ. The CDR3 is 15 residues long. V dropped 5 bases and J dropped 3; count of bases not matched to a gene: 8. This chain's CDR3 is CASSIGTGNFYEQYF. DNA of the CDR3: TGTGCCAGCAGCATCGGGACAGGGAATTTCTACGAGCAGTACTTC.